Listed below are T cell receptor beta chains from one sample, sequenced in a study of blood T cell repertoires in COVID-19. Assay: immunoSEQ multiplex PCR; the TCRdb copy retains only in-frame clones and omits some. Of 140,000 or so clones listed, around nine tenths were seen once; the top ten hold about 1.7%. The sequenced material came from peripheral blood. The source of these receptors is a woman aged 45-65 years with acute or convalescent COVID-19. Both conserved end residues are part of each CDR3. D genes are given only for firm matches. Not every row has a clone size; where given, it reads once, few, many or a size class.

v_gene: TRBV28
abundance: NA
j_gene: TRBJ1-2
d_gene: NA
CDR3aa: CASSSQGAYGYTF
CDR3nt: TGTGCCAGCAGTTCTCAGGGCGCCTATGGCTACACCTTC

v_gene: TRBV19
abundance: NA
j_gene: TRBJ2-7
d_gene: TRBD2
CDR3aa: CASSLAGGRSYEQYF
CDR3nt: TGTGCCAGTAGTTTAGCGGGGGGGCGCTCCTACGAGCAGTACTTC

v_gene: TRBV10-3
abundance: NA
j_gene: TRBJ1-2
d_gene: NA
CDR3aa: CAAQESYGYTF
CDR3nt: TGTGCCGCGCAAGAGAGCTATGGCTACACCTTC

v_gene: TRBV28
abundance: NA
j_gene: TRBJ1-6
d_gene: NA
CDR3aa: CASSFENSPLHF
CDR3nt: TGTGCCAGCAGTTTCGAGAATTCACCCCTCCACTTT

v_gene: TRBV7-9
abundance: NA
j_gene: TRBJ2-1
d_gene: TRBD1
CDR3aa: CASSPQRTGIDEEQFF
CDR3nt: TGTGCCAGCAGCCCCCAACGGACAGGGATCGATGAGGAGCAGTTCTTC

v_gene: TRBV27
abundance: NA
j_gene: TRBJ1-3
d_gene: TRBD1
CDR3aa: CASRPLVTGGAGNTIYF
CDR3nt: TGTGCCAGCCGACCCCTCGTGACAGGGGGCGCGGGAAACACCATATATTTT

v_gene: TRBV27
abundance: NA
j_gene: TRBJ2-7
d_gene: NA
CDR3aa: CASSLLGYEQYF
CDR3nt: TGTGCCAGCAGTTTACTCGGCTACGAGCAGTACTTC

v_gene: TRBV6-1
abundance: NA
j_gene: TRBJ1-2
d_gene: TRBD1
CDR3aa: CASSEVAGGYGYTF
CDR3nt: TGTGCCAGCAGTGAAGTGGCAGGGGGTTATGGCTACACCTTC

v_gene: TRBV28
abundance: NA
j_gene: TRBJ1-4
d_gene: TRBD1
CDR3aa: CASSVDRVGERANEKLFF
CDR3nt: TGTGCCAGTAGCGTGGACAGGGTCGGGGAGAGGGCTAATGAAAAACTGTTTTTT

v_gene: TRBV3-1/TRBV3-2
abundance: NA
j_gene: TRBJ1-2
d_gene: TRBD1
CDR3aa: CASSRVPGGYYGYTF
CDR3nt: TGTGCCAGCAGCCGTGTTCCAGGGGGGTACTATGGCTACACCTTC

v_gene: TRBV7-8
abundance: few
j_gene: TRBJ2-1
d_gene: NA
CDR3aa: CASSLEAAGIVNEQFF
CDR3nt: TGTGCCAGCAGCTTAGAGGCGGCAGGGATTGTAAATGAGCAGTTCTTC

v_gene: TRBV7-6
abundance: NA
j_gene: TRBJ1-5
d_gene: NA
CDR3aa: CASSPPGVGQPQHF
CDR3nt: TGTGCCAGCAGCCCGCCAGGGGTAGGTCAGCCCCAGCATTTT

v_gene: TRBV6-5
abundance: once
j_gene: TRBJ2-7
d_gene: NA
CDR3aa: CASSARDRDYEQYF
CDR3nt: TGTGCCAGCAGCGCGCGGGACAGAGACTACGAGCAGTACTTC

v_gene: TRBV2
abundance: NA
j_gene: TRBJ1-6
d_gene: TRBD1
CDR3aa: CASSEVLRGSSPLHF
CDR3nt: TGTGCCAGCAGTGAGGTCCTCAGGGGGTCTTCACCCCTCCACTTT

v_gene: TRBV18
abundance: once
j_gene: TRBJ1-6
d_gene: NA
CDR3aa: CASSQSSYNSPLHF
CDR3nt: TGTGCCAGCTCACAGAGCTCCTATAATTCACCCCTCCACTTT

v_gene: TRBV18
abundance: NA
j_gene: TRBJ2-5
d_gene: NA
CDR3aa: CASSGLGETQYF
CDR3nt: TGTGCCAGCTCAGGACTCGGCGAGACCCAGTACTTC

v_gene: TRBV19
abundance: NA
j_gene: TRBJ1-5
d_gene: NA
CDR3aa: CASTNQGNEPQHF
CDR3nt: TGTGCCAGTACCAACCAGGGTAATGAGCCCCAGCATTTT

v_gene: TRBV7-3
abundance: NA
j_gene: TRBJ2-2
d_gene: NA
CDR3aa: CASSQLTGEAGELFF
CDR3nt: TGTGCCAGCAGCCAGCTTACGGGGGAGGCCGGGGAGCTGTTTTTT

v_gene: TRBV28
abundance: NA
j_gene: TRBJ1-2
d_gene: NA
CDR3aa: CASSSAGSFPTQGTF
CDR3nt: TGTGCCAGCAGTTCAGCCGGGTCTTTCCCCACACAGGGCACCTTC